This TCR beta chain came from a study of identical twins. The CDR3 has 15 residues. V lost 5 bases, J lost 5 bases, and 8 bases stayed unmatched. TCRdb reprocessed the 5' RACE reads with MiXCR, giving one entry per CDR3 protein. The repertoire holds hundreds of thousands of distinct CDR3 sequences, with 20% to 25% as singletons. These data were also filed under a second study, of T cells expressing NK-cell markers.

Sequenced: CD4+ T cells sorted from blood. The chain carries TRBV12-3 or TRBV12-4 and TRBJ2-7; 11 bases agree with TRBD1. The TCR was taken from a woman aged 18-29 years in good health. The CDR3 here is CASSPRTGGRDEQYF. CDR3 coding DNA: TGTGCCAGCAGTCCCCGGACAGGGGGCAGGGACGAGCAGTACTTC.